One sample yielded the 26 T cell receptor beta chains listed below, sequenced in a study of identical twins' blood T cells (dated by TCRdb to the early 2010s). The library was prepared using 5' RACE. Reads for this sample came from an Illumina Genome Analyzer IIx. TCRdb passed the public sequencing reads through fastp at Q25 and MiXCR, retaining productive beta sequences. Each record represents a unique CDR3 protein, reported with the most common genes and DNA among its rows. Counted in this sample were fewer than 450,000 distinct CDR3 sequences; over 25% of them appeared once. The biggest ten clones account for around 5.6% of the sample. The sequenced sample was PBMCs. These receptors came from a woman between 18 and 50 years old in good health.

This clonotype was recorded a few times. The chain uses TRBV9 and TRBJ1-2; possibly TRBD1 for D (5 bases). From germline, CDR1 is SGDLS and CDR2 YYNGEE. The length of the CDR3 is 15 residues. The V end lost 0 bases, the J end lost 4 bases, and 13 bases lay between the germline ends. CDR3 amino acids: CASSVDLQGSYGYTF. The CDR3, as DNA: TGTGCCAGCAGCGTAGATCTCCAGGGTAGCTATGGCTACACCTTC.

This clonotype was recorded a few times. The chain couples TRBV20-1 to TRBJ2-5; 11 bases match TRBD2. The J segment lost 2 bases and the V segment lost 0 bases, leaving 11 bases of the junction unmatched. CDR1 is DFQATT, CDR2 SNEGSKA, per germline (reference sequence). There are 18 residues in the CDR3. In nucleotides, the CDR3 is TGCAGTGCTAGAGATCTTTTAAAACTAGCGGGAGCTCAAGAGACCCAGTACTTC. Amino acids: CSARDLLKLAGAQETQYF.

This clonotype was observed once. The chain links TRBV7-2 to TRBJ1-1; weak D call: TRBD1 (5 bases). This CDR3 has 13 residues. The germline V gene has CDR1 SGHTA and CDR2 FQGNSA. Trimming left V 1 base short and J 12 bases short, with 15 bases between. CDR3 DNA: TGTGCCAGCAGCTTAGATGGCGGGGCGCAGACTTTCTTT. Amino acid sequence: CASSLDGGAQTFF. The whole variable domain, remainder taken from reference TRBV7-2 and TRBJ1-1, is GAGVSQSPSNKVTEKGKDVELRCDPISGHTALYWYRQSLGQGLEFLIYFQGNSAPDKSGLPSDRFSAERTGGSVSTLTIQRTQQEDSAVYLCASSLDGGAQTFFGQGTRLTVV.

V and J are TRBV20-1 and TRBJ1-1, with a weak D call TRBD1 (6 bases). Germline V gives CDR1 DFQATT, CDR2 SNEGSKA (reference sequence). V gave up 1 base and J gave up 7 bases, with 10 bases separating them. This CDR3 region has 12 residues. The CDR3 spells CSARGQVLEAFF. As DNA, the CDR3 is TGCAGTGCTAGAGGACAGGTCCTTGAAGCTTTCTTT.

A few counts support this clonotype. The junction and the germline gene differ at one end; a read error may be behind it. The chain couples TRBV7-8 to TRBJ1-2, with D possibly TRBD1 on 5 matching bases. This CDR3 is 13 amino acids long. Looked up from germline, CDR1 is SGHVS and CDR2 is FQNEAQ. The CDR3 is CASSLDKTRDRNF. The DNA for the CDR3 is TGTGCCAGCAGCTTAGATAAAACCCGGGACCGAAACTTC.

This clonotype was counted between two and nine times. The genes are TRBV6-5 and TRBJ1-1; tentative D call: TRBD1 (6 bases). Germline lookup yields CDR1 MNHEY and CDR2 SVGAGI. Trimming cost V 0 bases and J 2 bases, with 10 bases left between them. This CDR3 has 15 amino acids. Here the CDR3 DNA reads TGTGCCAGCAGTTACTCCTCCAGGGGTAACACTGAAGCTTTCTTT. It is translated as CASSYSSRGNTEAFF.

The chain has TRBV2 and TRBJ1-2, with TRBD1 as a possible D gene (5 bases). CDR1 and CDR2 (germline): SNHLY, FYNNEI. This CDR3 spans 13 amino acids. With 7 bases removed from V and 5 bases from J, the gap between germline ends came to 14 bases. The CDR3 is CASTVGREYGYTF. CDR3 coding DNA: TGTGCCAGCACGGTTGGCAGGGAATATGGCTACACCTTC.

The chain is built from TRBV5-6 and TRBJ1-1, with no clear D. With 2 bases removed from V and 2 bases from J, the gap between germline ends came to 10 bases. The length of the CDR3 is 14 residues. Germline values: CDR1 SGHDT, CDR2 YYEEEE. The CDR3 DNA follows: TGTGCCAGCAGCTTCCAGTTCGGCAACACTGAAGCTTTCTTT. It encodes CASSFQFGNTEAFF.

This clonotype was detected only a few times. V usage is TRBV20-1 and J usage is TRBJ2-5; D tentatively reads TRBD1 or TRBD2 (5 bases each). This CDR3 comprises 13 residues. In germline, CDR1 is DFQATT, CDR2 SNEGSKA (reference sequence). Trimming left V 3 bases short and J 5 bases short, with 13 bases between. The CDR3 nucleotides are TGCAGTGCTAGGGGACGACGGTGGGAGACCCAGTACTTC. Translation gives CSARGRRWETQYF.

The rearrangement uses TRBV18 and TRBJ1-5; D gene uncertain. V was pared by 2 bases and J by 2 bases, with 7 bases between. The CDR3 contains 14 residues. Germline CDR1 is KGHSH and CDR2 is LQKENI. The CDR3 spells CASSPEGGNQPQHF. The CDR3 bases are TGTGCCAGCTCACCAGAGGGTGGCAATCAGCCCCAGCATTTT.

This clonotype was found many times. The gene calls are TRBV20-1 and TRBJ1-2, with D unclear. This CDR3 is built from 12 residues. Germline V gives CDR1 DFQATT, CDR2 SNEGSKA (reference sequence). Trimming pared 7 bases from V and 6 bases from J, leaving 15 bases between. The CDR3 reads CSGVTSNDGYTF. The CDR3 nucleotides are TGCAGTGGGGTGACTTCCAATGATGGCTACACCTTC.

For this clonotype: Sequence at one end of the junction differs from germline and may be a read error. The chain employs TRBV2 and TRBJ2-7; 9 bases agree with TRBD1. This CDR3 has 14 amino acids. Germline CDR1 and CDR2: SNHLY and FYNNEI. CDR3 amino acids: CASSFGQGFGEQHF. The DNA of the CDR3 is TGTGCCAGCAGTTTCGGACAGGGGTTTGGCGAGCAGCACTTC.

As concerns this clonotype: Possible read error: a much larger clone is one base away. The chain recombines TRBV6-2 or TRBV6-3 with TRBJ1-1; D is unresolved. This CDR3 region has 12 residues. V lost 10 bases and J lost 4, with 13 bases in between. The germline V gene encodes CDR1 MNHEY and CDR2 SVGEGT. The CDR3 nucleotides read TGTGCCAACTTACTGGAAGGCACTGAAGCTTTCTTT. Translated: CANLLEGTEAFF.

Of note for this clonotype: Mismatch with germline at one junction end may stem from a read error. The rearrangement links TRBV3-1 to TRBJ2-1; 7 nucleotides agree with TRBD2. Germline CDR1 and CDR2: LGHDT and YNNKEL (reference sequence). This CDR3 comprises 16 residues. The DNA for the CDR3 is TGTGCCAGCAGCCCCTTAGCGGGCACGAACTACAATGGGCAGTTCTTC. This encodes CASSPLAGTNYNGQFF.

The V call is TRBV5-1, the J call TRBJ1-2; D is unresolved. Looked up from germline, CDR1 is SGHRS and CDR2 is YFSETQ. The CDR3 is 14 amino acids. V lost 5 bases and J 2 bases, leaving 13 bases between the germline ends. The DNA for the CDR3 is TGCGCCAGCAGAAGTGGTGGACTGAACTATGGCTACACCTTC. The encoded protein is CASRSGGLNYGYTF.

In this sample, this clonotype turned up a few times. One end of the junction is discordant with germline, which a read error may explain. This chain links TRBV7-7 with TRBJ1-3, with a possible D match to TRBD1 (6 bases). CDR3 length: 13 amino acids. Germline-derived CDR1 and CDR2 are SSHAT and FNYEAQ (reference sequence). The CDR3 loop is CASSLAEGDTIYF. In DNA, the CDR3 is TGTGCTAGCAGCTTAGCGGAGGGGGACACCATATATTTT.

The CDR3 is CASSTQDQYF. In DNA form, the CDR3 reads TGTGCCAGCAGCACACAGGACCAGTACTTC. This chain connects TRBV2 to TRBJ2-5; D might be TRBD1 (5 bases). V lost 6 bases and J lost 10, with 9 bases in between. Germline V gives CDR1 SNHLY, CDR2 FYNNEI. The CDR3 extends over 10 amino acids.

The V gene is TRBV14, the J gene TRBJ2-7; 12 nucleotides line up with TRBD2. V lost 4 bases, J lost 7 bases, and 5 bases stayed unmatched. This CDR3 spans 14 amino acids. The germline gives CDR1 SGHDN, CDR2 FVKESK. The DNA for the CDR3 is TGTGCCAGCAGCCGACTAGCGGGAGTTCATGAGCAGTACTTC. It codes for CASSRLAGVHEQYF.

This clonotype has just a few counts. V gene TRBV20-1 combines with J gene TRBJ1-5, with D possibly being TRBD1 (5 bases). V gave up 3 bases and J gave up 3 bases, with 15 bases separating them. CDR1 and CDR2 from the germline V gene are DFQATT and SNEGSKA (reference sequence). The CDR3 is 15 amino acids. The CDR3 here is CSASRVENTNQPQHF. Here the CDR3 DNA reads TGCAGTGCTAGCAGGGTAGAAAATACCAATCAGCCCCAGCATTTT.

This chain links TRBV21-1 with TRBJ2-3; the table's D call, TRBD1, was not checked against the DNA. TRBV21-1 is a documented pseudogene. The CDR3 has 15 amino acids. The DNA of the CDR3 is TGTGCCAGCAGCACGGCCAGGGGGCTTAAAGATACGCAGTATTTT. Its translation is CASSTARGLKDTQYF.

The chain has TRBV7-9 and TRBJ1-1; D unresolved. CDR3 length: 12 residues. CDR1 is SEHNR and CDR2 is FQNEAQ in the germline V gene (reference sequence). V was cut by 4 bases and J by 6 bases, with 9 bases left in between. CDR3 bases: TGTGCCAGCAGCTCACGACTCCCTGAAGCTTTCTTT. Translating it yields CASSSRLPEAFF.

This chain links TRBV19 with TRBJ1-2; D ambiguous. This CDR3 has 13 residues. Trimming cost V 3 bases and J 10 bases, with 15 bases left between them. Looked up from germline, CDR1 is LNHDA and CDR2 is SQIVND (reference sequence). The CDR3 DNA follows: TGTGCCAGTAGTATGGGTCAGGCCAAGTTCTACACCTTC. Amino acid sequence: CASSMGQAKFYTF.

This clonotype showed up just a few times. The V gene is TRBV20-1, the J gene TRBJ2-1; 8 nucleotides align to TRBD2. The V gene's germline CDR1 is DFQATT and CDR2 SNEGSKA (reference sequence). V dropped 4 bases and J dropped 5; count of bases not matched to a gene: 10. There are 15 residues in the CDR3. CDR3 coding DNA: TGCAGTGCTACCCATAGCGGGACGAAAAACAATGAGCAGTTCTTC. Amino acids: CSATHSGTKNNEQFF.

This clonotype was counted only a few times. The chain has TRBV7-2 and TRBJ1-2; 9 bases are shared with TRBD1. V was clipped by 4 bases and J by 3 bases; unmatched bases: 9. The CDR3 is made up of 16 amino acids. Germline values: CDR1 SGHTA, CDR2 FQGNSA. The CDR3 is CASSSKQGAYDYGYTF. CDR3 nucleotides: TGTGCCAGCAGCTCCAAACAGGGGGCTTACGACTATGGCTACACCTTC.

This clonotype was recorded a few times. CDR3 coding DNA: TGCAGTGCTGGGACTAGCGGGGGCCAAGAGACCCAGTACTTC. This sequence encodes CSAGTSGGQETQYF. The V and J genes are TRBV20-1 and TRBJ2-5, with TRBD2 matching over 14 bases. Germline V gene data show CDR1 as DFQATT and CDR2 as SNEGSKA (reference sequence). Trimming at V came to 5 bases and at J to 1 base, leaving 0 bases not matched to a gene. The CDR3 is made up of 14 amino acids.

This clonotype was observed a handful of times. The chain is built from TRBV29-1 and TRBJ1-1; no firm D call. CDR1 SQVTM and CDR2 ANQGSEA come from the germline V gene. The CDR3 contains 13 residues. Trimming left V 7 bases short and J 0 bases short, with 12 bases between. The CDR3 loop reads CSARTAMNTEAFF. The CDR3 DNA reads as TGCAGCGCCCGGACGGCGATGAACACTGAAGCTTTCTTT.